This T cell receptor beta chain was retrieved from a study of post-analysis software for immune sequencing data. The CDR3 spans 14 residues. The germline CDR1 and CDR2 sequences are SGHRS and YFSETQ. V lost 0 bases and J 2 bases, leaving 7 bases between the germline ends. Comment on this clonotype: Its antigen remains unidentified.

Study observations and caveats: The normalized Chao1 diversity of multiple sclerosis patients was significantly lower than that of controls. Batch-mates among the samples co-clustered strongly by F measure. Patients used about 5 TRBV segments, including TRBV5-6, TRBV5-1 and TRBV20-1, more often than controls.

TCR beta cDNA libraries included unique molecular identifiers. TCRdb reprocessed the PCR reads with MiXCR, giving one entry per CDR3 protein. Here the sample spans about 760,000 distinct CDR3 sequences, roughly 29% being singletons. The genes are TRBV5-1 and TRBJ2-3; D gene uncertain. Material: blood. The clonotype was recovered from a girl aged 5 to 17 with multiple sclerosis. The CDR3 coding sequence is TGCGCCAGCAGCTTGGGGGGAACCACAGATACGCAGTATTTT. Protein: CASSLGGTTDTQYF.